Presented here are 18 T cell receptor beta chains from one specimen sequenced in a study of T cell responses to AZD1222 COVID-19 vaccine. Sequencing was performed with immunoSEQ multiplex PCR; in TCRdb, only in-frame clones are kept and a portion is missing. The sample includes about 120,000 clones, 88% seen only once; the top ten take around a tenth. The material sequenced was peripheral blood, taken on day 0 of AZD1222 vaccination. These receptors originate from an adult in good health.

The chain uses TRBV19 and TRBJ2-1, with D perhaps being TRBD1 or TRBD2 (5 bases each). Trimming took off 9 bases at V and 10 bases at J, with 16 bases between the two ends. The CDR3 covers 12 residues. Germline lookup yields CDR1 LNHDA and CDR2 SQIVND (reference sequence). The CDR3 DNA reads TGTGCCAGCCGGGAACCTCCAGGGGAGCAGTTCTTC. This encodes CASREPPGEQFF.

This sequence joins TRBV16 and TRBJ1-2; no definite D call. CDR3 length equals 14 residues. V lost 2 bases to trimming and J lost 2 bases, with 9 bases between them. In germline, CDR1 is KGHSY, CDR2 FQNENV. Here the CDR3 reads CASSQPDTNYGYTF. CDR3 DNA: TGTGCCAGCAGCCAACCCGACACGAACTATGGCTACACCTTC.

This sequence joins TRBV4-3 and TRBJ2-5; D is unresolved. The CDR3 covers 14 residues. With 0 bases removed from V and 7 bases from J, the gap between germline ends came to 12 bases. The germline CDR1 and CDR2 sequences are LGHNA and YSLEER. CDR3 sequence (DNA): TGCGCCAGCAGCCAAGACTACTATGACGGGACCCAGTACTTC. This encodes CASSQDYYDGTQYF.

This clone was seen a few times. The rearrangement joins TRBV12-3 or TRBV12-4 to TRBJ2-5, with TRBD2 matching over 7 bases. The length of the CDR3 is 12 residues. The J segment lost 4 bases and the V segment lost 5 bases, leaving 1 base of the junction unmatched. The CDR3 sequence: CASSGGVETQYF. CDR3 nucleotides: TGTGCCAGCAGTGGGGGGGTAGAGACCCAGTACTTC.

The chain couples TRBV5-4 to TRBJ1-4; TRBD1 matches at 7 bases. This CDR3 comprises 19 residues. Per the germline V gene, CDR1 is SGHNT and CDR2 is YYREEE (reference sequence). J was trimmed by 2 bases and V by 4 bases; bases with no gene match: 17. In DNA form, the CDR3 reads TGTGCCAGCAGCGCAGGGCCATACAGGGGCGTTGAGACTAATGAAAAACTGTTTTTT. It yields the protein CASSAGPYRGVETNEKLFF.

The chain has TRBV27 and TRBJ1-2; 8 nucleotides match TRBD1. Trimming removed 3 bases from V and 8 bases from J; junction bases left unmatched: 8. The CDR3 runs 14 residues. The V gene's germline CDR1 is MNHEY and CDR2 SMNVEV (reference sequence). The CDR3 loop reads CASSFGQGRAGYTF. In DNA form, the CDR3 reads TGTGCCAGCAGTTTCGGACAGGGAAGAGCGGGCTACACCTTC.

This sequence joins TRBV7-2 and TRBJ2-5; D is unclear. This CDR3 region has 11 residues. The V gene lost 7 bases and the J gene lost 7 bases, with 10 bases spanning the gap. Germline CDR1 is SGHTA and CDR2 is FQGNSA. The DNA of the CDR3 is TGTGCCAGCAACGATTATGGGACCCAGTACTTC. As protein: CASNDYGTQYF.

This clone was seen a few times. The chain combines TRBV4-2 with TRBJ2-7; no firm D call. The CDR3 extends over 13 amino acids. Germline CDR1 and CDR2: LGHNA and YNFKEQ. V dropped 1 base and J dropped 3 bases, with 7 bases sitting between them. The CDR3 reads CASSQGGRYEQYF. In DNA form, the CDR3 reads TGTGCCAGCAGCCAAGGAGGTCGCTACGAGCAGTACTTC.

This clone showed up just a few times. The chain employs TRBV29-1 and TRBJ1-1, with D uncertain. Germline V gives CDR1 SQVTM, CDR2 ANQGSEA. The germline V and J ends were trimmed by 0 bases and 9 bases, with 11 bases remaining between them. The CDR3 runs 12 residues. The CDR3 DNA reads TGCAGCGTTGAAGAGGTGGCCCGCCAAGCTTTCTTT. The encoded protein is CSVEEVARQAFF.

The count of this clone is one. The J gene is TRBJ1-4, the V gene TRBV6-2 or TRBV6-3; D perhaps matches TRBD1 (5 bases). Germline CDR1 MNHEY, CDR2 SVGEGT. The length of the CDR3 is 16 residues. V dropped 6 bases and J dropped 17 bases, with 31 bases sitting between them. CDR3 coding DNA: TGTGCCAGCAGCCCAAATTTAGGTTTCGAAGGAATTGGGGCTTTTTTT. Residues: CASSPNLGFEGIGAFF.

The J gene is TRBJ2-5, the V gene TRBV6-2 or TRBV6-3, with a possible D match to TRBD2 (5 bases). CDR1 is MNHEY, CDR2 SVGEGT, per germline. The CDR3 covers 15 residues. The V gene lost 2 bases and the J gene lost 1 base, with 11 bases spanning the gap. Here the CDR3 DNA reads TGTGCCAGCAGTTACGCGGGTACCCCCCAAGAGACCCAGTACTTC. It is translated as CASSYAGTPQETQYF.

The chain is built from TRBV5-1 and TRBJ2-1; D is uncertain. Germline-derived CDR1 and CDR2 are SGHRS and YFSETQ. V lost 0 bases and J 7 bases, leaving 11 bases between the germline ends. The CDR3 spans 14 residues. The CDR3 coding sequence is TGCGCCAGCAGCTTGGTTCGAAGCAGTAATGAGCAGTTCTTC. Its protein product is CASSLVRSSNEQFF.

This chain connects TRBV19 to TRBJ1-4, with D uncertain. Between the trimmed V and J ends, which lost 5 bases and 4 bases, there was a span of 14 bases. CDR3 length: 15 residues. Germline V gene lookup returns CDR1 LNHDA and CDR2 SQIVND (reference sequence). The CDR3 DNA sequence: TGTGCCAGTAGTGACCGCCGGGCCTTTAATGAAAAACTGTTTTTT. Translated: CASSDRRAFNEKLFF.

With respect to this clone: Other DNA sequences from this sample encode an identical CDR3 as well. J is TRBJ2-7 and V is TRBV5-1; D remains ambiguous. Trimming removed 5 bases from V and 6 bases from J, with 15 bases in between. CDR3 length equals 13 residues. Germline-derived CDR1 and CDR2 are SGHRS and YFSETQ. DNA for the CDR3: TGCGCCAGCAGAAGGGAAGGTGTAGGCGAGCAGTACTTC. Protein: CASRREGVGEQYF.

V usage is TRBV6-2 or TRBV6-3 and J usage is TRBJ1-2, with unresolved D. V lost 2 bases and J lost 4, with 11 bases in between. In germline, CDR1 is MNHEY, CDR2 SVGEGT. The CDR3 runs 14 residues. CDR3 sequence: CASSYGGFPYGYTF. CDR3 coding DNA: TGTGCCAGCAGTTACGGCGGATTTCCCTATGGCTACACCTTC.

The chain links TRBV5-1 to TRBJ2-3; D possibly uses TRBD1 or TRBD2 (5 bases each). This CDR3 has 15 residues. CDR1 SGHRS and CDR2 YFSETQ come from the germline V gene. Trimming pared 0 bases from V and 2 bases from J, leaving 10 bases between. This CDR3 reads CASSLELGPTDTQYF. CDR3 coding DNA: TGCGCCAGCAGCTTGGAACTGGGACCCACAGATACGCAGTATTTT.

The rearrangement joins TRBV7-6 to TRBJ2-5; 9 bases fit TRBD2. The CDR3 is made up of 18 amino acids. V lost 5 bases and J lost 1; bases outside the gene matches: 14. Germline V lookup: CDR1 SGHVS, CDR2 FNYEAQ. The CDR3 region is CASSPSKISSGAQETQYF. The CDR3 DNA is TGTGCCAGCAGCCCTTCCAAGATTTCTAGCGGGGCCCAAGAGACCCAGTACTTC.

V gene TRBV10-2 combines with J gene TRBJ2-2; 7 bases align to TRBD1. CDR3 length: 15 amino acids. J lost 4 bases, V lost 6 bases, and 8 bases had no gene match. The germline gives CDR1 WSHSY, CDR2 SAAADI. CDR3 protein: CASRGTGQRTGELFF. CDR3 sequence (DNA): TGCGCCAGCAGGGGGACGGGACAGCGCACCGGGGAGCTGTTTTTT.